Below, one TCR beta chain is given with its context. Germline V gives CDR1 MGHRA, CDR2 YSYEKL. This CDR3 comprises 14 residues. V gave up 2 bases and J gave up 3 bases; unmatched junction bases: 3. Libraries were prepared by immunoSEQ multiplex PCR; TCRdb keeps only in-frame clonotypes and omits some of them. The data contain 400,000 to 450,000 clones, roughly 90% of them singletons. The data are from a study of blood T cell repertoires in COVID-19. Turning to the study itself: Donors in the United States, Italy and Spain gave samples during acute or convalescent COVID-19.

Sequenced material: peripheral blood. The rearrangement joins TRBV4-1 to TRBJ2-7; TRBD1 matches at 8 bases. This receptor was taken from a woman in her forties with COVID-19, enrolled during active disease. As DNA, the CDR3 is TGCGCCAGCAGCCAAATTGGACAGGGCTACGAGCAGTACTTC. This codes for CASSQIGQGYEQYF.